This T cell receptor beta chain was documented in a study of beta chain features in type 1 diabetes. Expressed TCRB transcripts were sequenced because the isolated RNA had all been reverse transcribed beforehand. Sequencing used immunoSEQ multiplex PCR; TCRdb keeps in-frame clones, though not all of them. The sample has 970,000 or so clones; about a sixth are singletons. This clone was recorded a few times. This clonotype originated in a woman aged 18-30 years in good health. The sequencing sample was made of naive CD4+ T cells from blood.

In DNA form, the CDR3 reads TGTGCCAGCAGCGTAGAAGGGGGGCTCGGGACCCAGTACTTC. This translates into CASSVEGGLGTQYF. The chain combines TRBV9 with TRBJ2-5; either TRBD1 or TRBD2 may supply D (6 bases each). The CDR3 loop spans 14 amino acids. V dropped 0 bases and J dropped 7 bases, with 13 bases sitting between them. The germline CDR1 and CDR2 sequences are SGDLS and YYNGEE.